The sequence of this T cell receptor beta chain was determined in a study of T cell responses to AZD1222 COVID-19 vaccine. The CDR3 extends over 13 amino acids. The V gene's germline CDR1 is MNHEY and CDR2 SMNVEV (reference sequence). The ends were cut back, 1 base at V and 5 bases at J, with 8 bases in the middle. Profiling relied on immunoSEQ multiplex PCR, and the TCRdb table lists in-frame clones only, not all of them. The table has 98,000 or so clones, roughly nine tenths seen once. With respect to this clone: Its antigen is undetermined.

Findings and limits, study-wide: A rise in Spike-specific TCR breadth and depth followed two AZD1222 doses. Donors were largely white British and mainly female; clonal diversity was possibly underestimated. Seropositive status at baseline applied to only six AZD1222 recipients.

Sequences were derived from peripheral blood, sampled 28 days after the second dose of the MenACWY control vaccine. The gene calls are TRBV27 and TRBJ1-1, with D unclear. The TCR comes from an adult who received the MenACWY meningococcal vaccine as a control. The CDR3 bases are TGTGCCAGCAGTTTATTCCGGGGAACTGAAGCTTTCTTT. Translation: CASSLFRGTEAFF.